This T cell receptor beta chain was observed in a study of vaccination and CD4 T cells after COVID-19. The overall study: Every participant was given two doses of BNT162b2 or mRNA-1273 vaccine. Cells were stimulated with overlapping spike peptide pools from SARS-CoV-2, HCoV-NL63, HCoV-OC43 and HCoV-229E.

Noted treatment: roughly 10-day PBMC culture with coronavirus spike peptide pools or control peptides (ViraFEST assay). ViraFEST stimulated the growth of antigen-specific T cells using peptide pools and subsequently profiled their TCRs by sequencing. To note about this clonotype: Its antigen is unknown.

Sequencing of the DNA from cultured CD4+ T cells was carried out with the Oncomine TCR Beta short-read assay. TCRdb independently ran MiXCR on the PCR reads; one entry per CDR3 protein. The sample includes roughly 17,000 distinct CDR3 sequences, around two fifths of them seen just once. This CDR3 has 14 amino acids. Germline CDR1 SGDLS, CDR2 YYNGEE. J lost 5 bases, V lost 1 base, and 5 bases had no gene match. Points from the study as a whole: Convalescent patients gained a median around 87% of their reactive clones only post-vaccination.

Material: CD4+ T cells from blood, cultured in vitro, obtained before SARS-CoV-2 vaccination. The chain links TRBV9 to TRBJ2-5, with TRBD2 matching 7 bases. This receptor was taken from a human donor who had recovered from COVID-19. The CDR3 DNA reads as TGTGCCAGCAGCGTAAGGAGCGGGGATGAGACCCAGTACTTC. Translating gives CASSVRSGDETQYF.